Listed below are T cell receptor beta chains from one sample, sequenced in a study of identical twins. TCRdb reanalysed the 5' RACE reads using MiXCR and keeps one entry per CDR3 protein. Of roughly 710,000 distinct CDR3 sequences listed, 5.5% to 6.5% were seen once; the top ten hold approximately 1.6%. The sequencing input was naive T cells sorted from blood. Receptor source: a man aged 18 to 35 in good health. Each CDR3 is given with its conserved first and last residue. A D gene is named only where the DNA matches it firmly. Clone size is shown for a subset of rows, as once, few, many or a class of expanded clone.

size	V	length	J	D	CDR3	DNA
few	TRBV10-3	14	TRBJ1-5	-	CAISVRQGNQPQHF	TGTGCCATCAGTGTAAGACAGGGCAATCAGCCCCAGCATTTT
few	TRBV2	16	TRBJ2-3	TRBD2	CASSETSGRETDTQYF	TGTGCCAGCAGTGAGACTAGCGGGAGGGAGACAGATACGCAGTATTTT
-	TRBV5-1	13	TRBJ2-7	-	CASSAGLNYEQYF	TGCGCCAGCAGCGCAGGGCTGAACTACGAGCAGTACTTC
many	TRBV28	16	TRBJ1-1	-	CASSFIRGRRNTEAFF	TGTGCCAGCAGTTTTATCAGGGGTAGGCGGAACACTGAAGCTTTCTTT
few	TRBV6-5	17	TRBJ2-1	TRBD1	CASSYSIGQGAYNEQFF	TGTGCCAGCAGTTACTCGATAGGACAGGGGGCCTACAATGAGCAGTTCTTC
few	TRBV5-1	15	TRBJ2-7	-	CASSSTRPTRDEQYF	TGCGCCAGCAGCTCTACCAGGCCGACCAGGGACGAGCAGTACTTC
many	TRBV4-1	16	TRBJ1-2	-	CASSQDRALQLYGYTF	TGCGCCAGCAGCCAAGATAGGGCTCTCCAGCTCTATGGCTACACCTTC
-	TRBV5-1	14	TRBJ1-1	-	CASSVDRWNTEAFF	TGCGCCAGCAGCGTGGACAGATGGAACACTGAAGCTTTCTTT
many	TRBV5-1	14	TRBJ2-2	-	CASSHVPVTGELFF	TGCGCCAGCAGCCACGTCCCAGTCACCGGGGAGCTGTTTTTT
few	TRBV4-1	14	TRBJ1-1	-	CASSPWTVQRQAFF	TGCGCCAGCAGCCCCTGGACAGTCCAGAGACAAGCTTTCTTT
many	TRBV6-5	13	TRBJ2-7	-	CASSYSRSYEQYF	TGTGCCAGCAGTTACTCGAGATCCTACGAGCAGTACTTC
-	TRBV5-1	16	TRBJ2-5	TRBD1	CASSPTTTGGFETQYF	TGCGCCAGCAGCCCTACAACGACAGGGGGCTTCGAGACCCAGTACTTC
few	TRBV18	15	TRBJ1-5	TRBD1	CASSPTRTGPQPQHF	TGTGCCAGCTCACCTACCAGGACAGGGCCTCAGCCCCAGCATTTT
-	TRBV2	14	TRBJ2-1	-	CASSESGPYNEQFF	TGTGCCAGCAGTGAATCTGGGCCCTACAATGAGCAGTTCTTC
-	TRBV7-9	17	TRBJ1-1	TRBD1	CASSLGGLQGGNTEAFF	TGTGCCAGCAGCTTAGGGGGCCTACAGGGGGGGAACACTGAAGCTTTCTTT
many	TRBV15	12	TRBJ2-3	-	CATSSGSDTQYF	TGTGCCACCAGCAGTGGGTCAGATACGCAGTATTTT
many	TRBV10-3	12	TRBJ2-5	TRBD1	CAIRDRGETQYF	TGTGCCATCAGGGACAGGGGCGAGACCCAGTACTTC
-	TRBV18	15	TRBJ1-4	-	CASSSRTDAGEKLFF	TGTGCCAGCTCAAGTCGGACAGACGCGGGTGAAAAACTGTTTTTT
-	TRBV7-7	15	TRBJ2-2	TRBD1	CASSRTGGSPGELFF	TGTGCCAGCAGCCGGACAGGGGGCTCCCCCGGGGAGCTGTTTTTT
many	TRBV29-1	13	TRBJ1-5	-	CSVGRDQNQPQHF	TGCAGCGTTGGCCGGGATCAAAACCAGCCCCAGCATTTT
-	TRBV6-2/TRBV6-3	15	TRBJ2-3	-	CASSYTTQFTDTQYF	TGTGCCAGCAGTTACACTACTCAATTCACAGATACGCAGTATTTT
many	TRBV20-1	16	TRBJ2-3	-	CSASPITGTSTDTQYF	TGCAGTGCTAGTCCAATCACGGGGACTAGCACAGATACGCAGTATTTT
many	TRBV27	13	TRBJ1-1	-	CASSLIGPLGAFF	TGTGCCAGCAGTTTGATCGGGCCCCTTGGGGCTTTCTTT
-	TRBV6-1	14	TRBJ2-1	-	CASREIGLLNEQFF	TGTGCCAGCAGAGAAATCGGGCTTCTCAATGAGCAGTTCTTC
-	TRBV10-3	17	TRBJ2-7	-	CAISESGGAGGVYEQYF	TGTGCCATCAGTGAGTCGGGGGGAGCTGGAGGGGTTTACGAGCAGTACTTC
few	TRBV7-2	14	TRBJ2-1	TRBD2	CASSLERLAGGQFF	TGTGCCAGCAGCTTAGAGAGACTAGCGGGAGGGCAGTTCTTC
-	TRBV24-1	20	TRBJ2-1	-	CATSGAQGGPRAGVPNEQFF	TGTGCCACCAGTGGTGCCCAGGGGGGACCTCGGGCGGGAGTCCCCAATGAGCAGTTCTTC